One and the same sample provided the 27 T cell receptor beta chains below, sequenced in a study of T cells in localized non-small cell lung cancer. Assay: immunoSEQ multiplex PCR; the TCRdb copy retains only in-frame clones and omits some. This repertoire shows fewer than 100,000 clones, approximately 88% found once; its top ten account for around 16%. Here the sequenced sample was peripheral blood, taken before any cancer treatment. The source of these receptors is a man between 40 and 69 years old with stage I squamous cell lung carcinoma.

The chain combines TRBV18 with TRBJ2-5; D is unclear. CDR3 length: 11 amino acids. V was trimmed by 2 bases and J by 3 bases, leaving 1 base between them. Germline CDR1 and CDR2: KGHSH and LQKENI. The CDR3 DNA is TGTGCCAGCTCACCAGAAGAGACCCAGTACTTC. Protein sequence: CASSPEETQYF.

The chain couples TRBV30 to TRBJ1-5; D may be TRBD1 (5 bases). This CDR3 is built from 13 residues. V lost 3 bases, J lost 1 base, and 7 bases lay in between. The germline V gene encodes CDR1 GTSNPN and CDR2 SVGIG (reference sequence). In DNA form, the CDR3 reads TGTGCCTGGAGGCAGGGAAGCAATCAGCCCCAGCATTTT. The encoded protein is CAWRQGSNQPQHF.

The V and J genes are TRBV9 and TRBJ2-6; D is unclear. The CDR3 is 15 residues long. Germline assignment: CDR1 SGDLS and CDR2 YYNGEE. V was shortened by 1 base and J by 0 bases, with 5 bases between the two germline ends. CDR3 region: CASSVLGSGANVLTF. The CDR3 DNA reads as TGTGCCAGCAGCGTACTTGGCTCTGGGGCCAACGTCCTGACTTTC. Drawing the rest from reference TRBV9 and TRBJ2-6, the complete variable domain is DSGVTQTPKHLITATGQRVTLRCSPRSGDLSVYWYQQSLDQGLQFLIQYYNGEERAKGNILERFSAQQFPDLHSELNLSSLELGDSALYFCASSVLGSGANVLTFGAGSRLTVL.

With respect to this clone: This may arise from a read error, as a much more abundant clone is one base away. This chain links TRBV10-1 with TRBJ2-7; unclear D gene. V lost 3 bases and J lost 2, with 5 bases in between. CDR1 WNHNN and CDR2 SYGVQD come from the germline V gene (reference sequence). This CDR3 is built from 12 residues. CDR3 coding DNA: TGCGCCAGCAGTGAAAGACCCTACGAGCAGTACTTC. Translating it yields CASSERPYEQYF.

The chain has TRBV6-5 and TRBJ2-2; 8 nucleotides agree with TRBD2. J gave up 6 bases and V 2 bases, and 8 bases lay outside the gene matches. This CDR3 comprises 16 residues. CDR1 is MNHEY and CDR2 is SVGAGI in the germline V gene. The CDR3 loop is CASSYRGTRIPGELFF. The CDR3 DNA reads as TGTGCCAGCAGTTACCGGGGGACTAGGATCCCCGGGGAGCTGTTTTTT.

This chain uses TRBV5-6 with TRBJ1-5, with no clear D. V was pared by 4 bases and J by 0 bases, with 8 bases between. Germline assignment: CDR1 SGHDT and CDR2 YYEEEE. This CDR3 spans 14 amino acids. CDR3 loop: CASSQFNSNQPQHF. Written as DNA, the CDR3 is TGTGCCAGCAGCCAATTCAATAGCAATCAGCCCCAGCATTTT.

The chain combines TRBV7-8 with TRBJ2-1; TRBD1 or TRBD2 may be the D gene (5 bases each). Germline V gene sequence: CDR1 SGHVS, CDR2 FQNEAQ. CDR3 length: 14 amino acids. Trimming removed 5 bases from V and 4 bases from J, with 12 bases in between. The CDR3, as DNA: TGTGCCAGCAGCCCAAGGGGACCTTACAATGAGCAGTTCTTC. Its translation: CASSPRGPYNEQFF.

This chain uses TRBV7-9 with TRBJ1-2, with no clear D. This CDR3 has 13 residues. The V gene lost 5 bases and the J gene lost 6 bases, with 13 bases spanning the gap. Germline CDR1 reads SEHNR; CDR2 reads FQNEAQ (reference sequence). This CDR3 is CASSTRTSDGYTF. The CDR3 DNA reads TGTGCCAGCAGCACCCGGACGTCAGATGGCTACACCTTC.

The V and J genes are TRBV18 and TRBJ1-1, with D unclear. Per the germline V gene, CDR1 is KGHSH and CDR2 is LQKENI. V lost 3 bases to trimming and J lost 1 base, with 6 bases between them. This CDR3 is 13 amino acids long. This CDR3 reads CASSPEGNTEAFF. CDR3 DNA: TGTGCCAGCTCACCCGAAGGGAACACTGAAGCTTTCTTT. The full variable domain, with the rest looked up from reference TRBV18 and TRBJ1-1, is NAGVMQNPRHLVRRRGQEARLRCSPMKGHSHVYWYRQLPEEGLKFMVYLQKENIIDESGMPKERFSAEFPKEGPSILRIQQVVRGDSAAYFCASSPEGNTEAFFGQGTRLTVV.

V and J are TRBV28 and TRBJ2-5; 14 bases fit TRBD2. Germline CDR1 MDHEN, CDR2 SYDVKM. V dropped 4 bases and J dropped 2; count of bases not matched to a gene: 6. CDR3 length: 17 residues. The CDR3, as DNA: TGTGCCAGCAGTTCCCCGACTAGCGGGGGGGCACAAGAGACCCAGTACTTC. This translates into CASSSPTSGGAQETQYF. The full variable domain, rest sourced from reference TRBV28 and TRBJ2-5, is DVKVTQSSRYLVKRTGEKVFLECVQDMDHENMFWYRQDPGLGLRLIYFSYDVKMKEKGDIPEGYSVSREKKERFSLILESASTNQTSMYLCASSSPTSGGAQETQYFGPGTRLLVL.

The rearrangement links TRBV7-2 to TRBJ1-1; D perhaps matches TRBD1 (5 bases). Germline values: CDR1 SGHTA, CDR2 FQGNSA. V was clipped by 4 bases and J by 1 base, with 13 bases between them. The CDR3 spans 15 residues. The CDR3 reads CASSSRGSENTEAFF. The CDR3 DNA reads TGTGCCAGCAGCTCCCGGGGCAGCGAGAACACTGAAGCTTTCTTT.

The chain recombines TRBV19 with TRBJ1-5; perhaps TRBD1 as D (5 bases). Deletions cut 4 bases from V and 2 bases from J, with 15 bases between. This CDR3 has 16 residues. Germline loops: CDR1 LNHDA, CDR2 SQIVND (reference sequence). The CDR3 DNA is TGTGCCAGTAGTAACCGCGGGACCCTTGGCAATCAGCCCCAGCATTTT. This encodes CASSNRGTLGNQPQHF.

The sample holds many counts of this clone. The V call is TRBV6-1, the J call TRBJ1-6; D gene ambiguous. V lost 10 bases and J 10 bases, leaving 17 bases between the germline ends. The CDR3 is made up of 13 amino acids. From germline, CDR1 is MNHNS and CDR2 SASEGT. The CDR3 DNA is TGTGCCACCTTCTCGGGAGTGGGGTCACCCCTCCACTTT. Protein: CATFSGVGSPLHF.

This clone was seen only a few times. The V and J genes are TRBV5-6 and TRBJ2-7; D might be TRBD2 (5 bases). This CDR3 is 16 amino acids long. The V gene's germline CDR1 is SGHDT and CDR2 YYEEEE. V lost 4 bases to trimming and J lost 0 bases, with 17 bases between them. CDR3 protein: CASSRPSRGRSYEQYF. The CDR3 DNA is TGTGCCAGCAGCCGCCCTAGTCGGGGTCGCTCCTACGAGCAGTACTTC.

CDR3 nucleotides: TGTGCCAGCAGCTTAAAAGGCAGGGGAAGTAATTCACCCCTCCACTTT. It translates to CASSLKGRGSNSPLHF. The V call is TRBV7-3, the J call TRBJ1-6; D might be TRBD1 (6 bases). There are 16 residues in the CDR3. Trimming took 1 base from V and 6 from J, leaving 13 bases between them. Looked up from germline, CDR1 is SGHTA and CDR2 is FQGTGA. The full variable domain, with the rest looked up from reference TRBV7-3 and TRBJ1-6, is GAGVSQTPSNKVTEKGKYVELRCDPISGHTALYWYRQSLGQGPEFLIYFQGTGAADDSGLPNDRFFAVRPEGSVSTLKIQRTERGDSAVYLCASSLKGRGSNSPLHFGNGTRLTVT.

This chain links TRBV2 with TRBJ2-4; TRBD1 agrees at 9 bases. Trimming removed 5 bases from V and 0 bases from J; junction bases left unmatched: 14. CDR1 is SNHLY and CDR2 is FYNNEI in the germline V gene. The CDR3 extends over 19 amino acids. CDR3 bases: TGTGCCAGCAGTAAGGACAGGGGATCGGGGGCACTAGCCAAAAACATTCAGTACTTC. As protein: CASSKDRGSGALAKNIQYF.

V usage is TRBV6-5 and J usage is TRBJ1-2; tentative D call: TRBD1 (6 bases). Trimming took off 6 bases at V and 7 bases at J, with 21 bases between the two ends. Germline V gives CDR1 MNHEY, CDR2 SVGAGI. There are 15 residues in the CDR3. The CDR3 coding sequence is TGTGCCAGCAGGGCTACAGGGAAAGGGATGGGTGGCTACACCTTC. Translation gives CASRATGKGMGGYTF.

The chain uses TRBV7-9 and TRBJ2-1, with TRBD1 matching 7 bases. Germline CDR1 SEHNR, CDR2 FQNEAQ (reference sequence). J was trimmed by 6 bases and V by 10 bases; bases with no gene match: 9. The CDR3 has 13 residues. The CDR3 region has the DNA TGTGCCACGACAGGGTACTCTCTCAATGAGCAGTTCTTC. It codes for CATTGYSLNEQFF. The entire variable domain, with the rest obtained from reference TRBV7-9 and TRBJ2-1, is as follows: DTGVSQNPRHKITKRGQNVTFRCDPISEHNRLYWYRQTLGQGPEFLTYFQNEAQLEKSRLLSDRFSAERPKGSFSTLEIQRTEQGDSAMYLCATTGYSLNEQFFGPGTRLTVL.

The gene calls are TRBV7-9 and TRBJ1-2; the D is unclear. Germline V gene sequence: CDR1 SEHNR, CDR2 FQNEAQ (reference sequence). V shed 0 bases and J shed 6 bases, with 11 bases lying between them. The CDR3 has 14 residues. Written as DNA, the CDR3 is TGTGCCAGCAGCTTAGCGGTTGCCTCACATGGCTACACCTTC. It yields the protein CASSLAVASHGYTF.

The J gene is TRBJ1-4, the V gene TRBV19; unclear D gene. The CDR3 covers 12 residues. Between the trimmed V and J ends, which lost 6 bases and 14 bases, there was a span of 16 bases. Germline V lookup: CDR1 LNHDA, CDR2 SQIVND (reference sequence). CDR3 sequence reads: CASSNPRASLFF. CDR3 coding DNA: TGTGCCAGTAGCAATCCGCGGGCCAGCCTGTTTTTT.

The V call is TRBV9, the J call TRBJ2-2, with TRBD2 matching over 8 bases. The CDR3 consists of 17 residues. Losses at the gene ends were 4 bases for V and 2 bases for J; bases not matched to a gene: 10. Germline V gives CDR1 SGDLS, CDR2 YYNGEE. The CDR3 sequence is CASSLPGSGGNTGELFF. The CDR3 DNA sequence: TGTGCCAGCAGCCTCCCAGGGAGCGGGGGTAACACCGGGGAGCTGTTTTTT.

The chain recombines TRBV19 with TRBJ2-5; D not certain. V lost 3 bases, J lost 2 bases, and 7 bases lay in between. Germline CDR1 is LNHDA and CDR2 is SQIVND (reference sequence). This CDR3 is 13 amino acids long. The CDR3 reads CASSMRFQETQYF. For the CDR3, the DNA is TGTGCCAGTAGTATGAGGTTTCAAGAGACCCAGTACTTC.

The chain combines TRBV11-2 with TRBJ1-1, with D perhaps matching TRBD1 (5 bases). CDR3 length: 15 amino acids. The V and J ends lost 5 bases and 4 bases respectively, with 17 bases between them. The germline gives CDR1 SGHAT, CDR2 FQNNGV. In DNA, the CDR3 is TGTGCCAGCAGCCATTCGGGGAGGGGTCCCACTGAAGCTTTCTTT. It encodes CASSHSGRGPTEAFF.

The chain combines TRBV28 with TRBJ2-4, with TRBD1 matching 12 bases. CDR1 is MDHEN and CDR2 is SYDVKM in the germline V gene. The CDR3 sequence is 18 residues long. The ends lost 6 bases at V and 5 bases at J; junction bases unmatched: 14. CDR3 in amino acids: CASSPLGGTGGAENIQYF. The DNA of the CDR3 is TGTGCCAGCAGCCCCCTAGGTGGGACAGGGGGCGCGGAAAACATTCAGTACTTC.

The chain employs TRBV2 and TRBJ1-1, with D maybe TRBD1 (5 bases). Between the trimmed V and J ends, which lost 7 bases and 5 bases, there was a span of 17 bases. Germline values: CDR1 SNHLY, CDR2 FYNNEI. The CDR3 sequence is 14 residues long. CDR3: CASTGGGWRTEAFF. CDR3 nucleotides: TGTGCCAGCACCGGGGGTGGGTGGAGGACTGAAGCTTTCTTT.

This chain links TRBV5-1 with TRBJ1-1, with D maybe TRBD1 (5 bases). The CDR3 covers 13 residues. V shed 0 bases and J shed 8 bases, with 11 bases lying between them. Germline assignment: CDR1 SGHRS and CDR2 YFSETQ. The CDR3: CASSLASREEAFF. The CDR3 DNA follows: TGCGCCAGCAGCTTGGCCTCCAGGGAGGAAGCTTTCTTT.

The chain combines TRBV5-5 with TRBJ1-1; D unresolved. The V end lost 2 bases, the J end lost 0 bases, and 11 bases lay between the germline ends. Germline CDR1 SGHKS, CDR2 YYEKEE (reference sequence). The CDR3 covers 15 residues. The CDR3 protein is CASSFGWGVNTEAFF. In nucleotides, the CDR3 is TGTGCCAGCAGCTTTGGTTGGGGAGTGAACACTGAAGCTTTCTTT. Looking up the rest from reference TRBV5-5 and TRBJ1-1 gives the full variable domain: DAGVTQSPTHLIKTRGQQVTLRCSPISGHKSVSWYQQVLGQGPQFIFQYYEKEERGRGNFPDRFSARQFPNYSSELNVNALLLGDSALYLCASSFGWGVNTEAFFGQGTRLTVV.